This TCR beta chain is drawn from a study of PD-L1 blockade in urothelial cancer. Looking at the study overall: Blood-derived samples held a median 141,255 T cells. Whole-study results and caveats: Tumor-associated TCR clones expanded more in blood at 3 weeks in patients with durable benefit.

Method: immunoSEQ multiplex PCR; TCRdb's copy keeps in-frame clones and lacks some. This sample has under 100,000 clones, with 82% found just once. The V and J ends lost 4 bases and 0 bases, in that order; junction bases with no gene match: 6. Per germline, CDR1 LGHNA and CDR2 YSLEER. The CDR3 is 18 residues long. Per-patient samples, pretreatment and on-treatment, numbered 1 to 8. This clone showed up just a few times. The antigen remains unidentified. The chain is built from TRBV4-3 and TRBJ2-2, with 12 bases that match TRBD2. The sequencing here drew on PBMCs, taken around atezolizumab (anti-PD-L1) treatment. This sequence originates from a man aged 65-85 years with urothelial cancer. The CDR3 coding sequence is TGCGCCAGCAGCCCACTGGCTAGCGGGAGGGCGAACACCGGGGAGCTGTTTTTT. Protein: CASSPLASGRANTGELFF.